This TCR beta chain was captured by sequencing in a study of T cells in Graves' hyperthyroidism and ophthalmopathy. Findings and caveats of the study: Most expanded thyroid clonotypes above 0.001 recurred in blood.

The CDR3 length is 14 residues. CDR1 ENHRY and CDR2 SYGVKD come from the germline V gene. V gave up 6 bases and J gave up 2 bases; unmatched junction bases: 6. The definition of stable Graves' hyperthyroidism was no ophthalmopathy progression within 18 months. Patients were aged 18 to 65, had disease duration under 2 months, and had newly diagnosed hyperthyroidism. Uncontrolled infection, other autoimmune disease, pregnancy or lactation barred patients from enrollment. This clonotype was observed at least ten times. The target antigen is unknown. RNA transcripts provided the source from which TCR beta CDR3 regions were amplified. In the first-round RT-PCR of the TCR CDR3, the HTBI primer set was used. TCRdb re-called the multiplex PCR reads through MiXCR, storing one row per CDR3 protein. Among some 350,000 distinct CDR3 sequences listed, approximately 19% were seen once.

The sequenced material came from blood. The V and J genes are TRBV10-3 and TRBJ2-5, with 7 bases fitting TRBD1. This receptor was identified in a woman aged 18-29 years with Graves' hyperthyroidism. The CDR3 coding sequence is TGTGCCATCAGCCCGGGACAGCCTCAAGAGACCCAGTACTTC. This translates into CAISPGQPQETQYF.